This note documents a single T cell receptor (beta chain) sequence. The entry originates in a study of blood T cell repertoires in COVID-19. Study details: Sites in the United States, Italy and Spain provided acute and convalescent COVID-19 samples. From T cells, B-cell-depleted T cells, or PBMCs came the material, which was cDNA or gDNA.

The V gene lost 1 base and the J gene lost 0 bases, with 10 bases spanning the gap. CDR1 is MGHRA, CDR2 YSYEKL, per germline. The CDR3 runs 16 residues. Sequenced by immunoSEQ multiplex PCR; TCRdb stores in-frame clones only, minus some. The sample lists some 120,000 clones; more than 70% were seen once. The source is a human donor in a cohort sampled during active COVID-19. The sequenced sample was peripheral blood. This chain uses TRBV4-1 with TRBJ2-1; D is possibly TRBD1 (5 bases). Here the CDR3 reads CASSQVGLPSYNEQFF. CDR3 sequence (DNA): TGCGCCAGCAGCCAAGTGGGGCTACCCTCCTACAATGAGCAGTTCTTC.